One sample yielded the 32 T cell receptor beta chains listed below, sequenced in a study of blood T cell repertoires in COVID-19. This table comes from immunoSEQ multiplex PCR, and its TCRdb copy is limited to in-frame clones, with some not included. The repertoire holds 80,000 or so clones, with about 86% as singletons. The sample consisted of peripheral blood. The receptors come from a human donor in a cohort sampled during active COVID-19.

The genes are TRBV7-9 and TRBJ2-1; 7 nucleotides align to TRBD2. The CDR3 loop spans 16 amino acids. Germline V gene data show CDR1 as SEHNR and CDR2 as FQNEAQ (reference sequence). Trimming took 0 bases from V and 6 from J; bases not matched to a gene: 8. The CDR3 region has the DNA TGTGCCAGCAGCTTAGCGCGCGGGAGAAGGGTCAATGAGCAGTTCTTC. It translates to CASSLARGRRVNEQFF.

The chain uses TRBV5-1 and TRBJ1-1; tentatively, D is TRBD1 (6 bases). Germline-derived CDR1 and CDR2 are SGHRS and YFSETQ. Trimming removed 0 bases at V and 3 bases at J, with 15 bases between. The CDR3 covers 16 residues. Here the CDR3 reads CASSLGGTRIDTEAFF. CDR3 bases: TGCGCCAGCAGCTTGGGGGGGACACGGATAGACACTGAAGCTTTCTTT.

The DNA for the CDR3 is TGCGCCAGCACCGCCCTAGCGGGAGGTGAGAATGAGCAGTTCTTC. It is translated as CASTALAGGENEQFF. The chain has TRBV5-1 and TRBJ2-1, with 11 positions matching TRBD2. Trimming took 6 bases from V and 7 from J; bases not matched to a gene: 9. This CDR3 contains 15 residues. CDR1 is SGHRS, CDR2 YFSETQ, per germline. The full variable domain, with the rest looked up from reference TRBV5-1 and TRBJ2-1, is KAGVTQTPRYLIKTRGQQVTLSCSPISGHRSVSWYQQTPGQGLQFLFEYFSETQRNKGNFPGRFSGRQFSNSRSEMNVSTLELGDSALYLCASTALAGGENEQFFGPGTRLTVL.

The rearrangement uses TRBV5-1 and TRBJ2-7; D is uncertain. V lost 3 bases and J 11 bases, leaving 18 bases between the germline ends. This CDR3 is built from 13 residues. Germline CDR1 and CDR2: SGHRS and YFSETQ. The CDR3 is CASSSISEYKKYF. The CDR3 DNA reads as TGCGCCAGCAGCTCGATCTCGGAGTACAAGAAGTACTTC.

CDR3 DNA sequence: TGTGCCAGCAGGAGGACAGAGAATAATTCACCCCTCCACTTT. Encoded protein: CASRRTENNSPLHF. This chain joins TRBV27 and TRBJ1-6; weak D call: TRBD1 (6 bases). Trimming took off 6 bases at V and 5 bases at J, with 11 bases between the two ends. The CDR3 runs 14 residues. Germline CDR1 and CDR2: MNHEY and SMNVEV (reference sequence).

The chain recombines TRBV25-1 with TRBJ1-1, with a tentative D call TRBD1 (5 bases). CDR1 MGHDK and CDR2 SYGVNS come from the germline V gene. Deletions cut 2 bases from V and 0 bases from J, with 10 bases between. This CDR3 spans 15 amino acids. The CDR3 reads CASSEDGAMNTEAFF. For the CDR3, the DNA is TGTGCCAGCAGTGAAGATGGGGCAATGAACACTGAAGCTTTCTTT.

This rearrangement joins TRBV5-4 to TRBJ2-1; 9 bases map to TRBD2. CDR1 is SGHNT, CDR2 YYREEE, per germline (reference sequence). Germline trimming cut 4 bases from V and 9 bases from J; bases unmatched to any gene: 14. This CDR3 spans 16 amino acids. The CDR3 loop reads CASSPRGRGGQGEQFF. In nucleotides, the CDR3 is TGTGCCAGCAGCCCCCGGGGGCGGGGGGGCCAAGGTGAGCAGTTCTTC.

The DNA of the CDR3 is TGTGCCAGCAAGGCGCCCGAGGCAGATACGCAGTATTTT. It encodes CASKAPEADTQYF. The gene calls are TRBV6-6 and TRBJ2-3, with D unresolved. The V end lost 7 bases, the J end lost 4 bases, and 12 bases lay between the germline ends. The CDR3 has 13 amino acids. Germline V gene lookup returns CDR1 MNHNY and CDR2 SVGAGI (reference sequence).

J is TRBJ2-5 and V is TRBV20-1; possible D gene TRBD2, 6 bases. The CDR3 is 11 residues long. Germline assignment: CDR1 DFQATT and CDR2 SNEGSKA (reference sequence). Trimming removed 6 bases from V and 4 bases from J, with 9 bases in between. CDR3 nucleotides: TGCAGTGCCCTGGGGGGAGAGACCCAGTACTTC. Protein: CSALGGETQYF.

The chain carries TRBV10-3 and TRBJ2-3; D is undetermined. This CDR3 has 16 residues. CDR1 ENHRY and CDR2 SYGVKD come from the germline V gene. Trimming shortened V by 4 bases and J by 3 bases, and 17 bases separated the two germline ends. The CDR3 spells CAISVKDLDTTDTQYF. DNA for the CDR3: TGTGCCATCAGTGTCAAAGACCTAGATACAACAGATACGCAGTATTTT.

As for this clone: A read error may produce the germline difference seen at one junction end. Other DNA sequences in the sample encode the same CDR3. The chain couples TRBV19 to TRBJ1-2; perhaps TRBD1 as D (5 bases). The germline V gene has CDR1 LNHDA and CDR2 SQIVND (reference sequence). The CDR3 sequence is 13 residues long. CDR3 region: CASSARVLRGYTF. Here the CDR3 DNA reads TGTGCCAGTAGTGCTCGGGTCCTTAGGGGCTACACCTTT.

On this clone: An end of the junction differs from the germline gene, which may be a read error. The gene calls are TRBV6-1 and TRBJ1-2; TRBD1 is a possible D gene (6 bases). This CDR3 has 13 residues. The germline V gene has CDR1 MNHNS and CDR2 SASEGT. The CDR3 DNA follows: TGTGCCAGCCGTGAGGCTCAGGGGTATGGCTACACCTTC. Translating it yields CASREAQGYGYTF.

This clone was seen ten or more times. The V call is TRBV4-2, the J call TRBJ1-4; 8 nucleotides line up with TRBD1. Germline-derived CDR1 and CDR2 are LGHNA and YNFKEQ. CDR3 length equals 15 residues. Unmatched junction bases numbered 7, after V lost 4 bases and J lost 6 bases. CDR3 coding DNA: TGTGCCAGCAGCCCTTTGACAGGGGCGGATGAAAAACTGTTTTTT. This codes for CASSPLTGADEKLFF.

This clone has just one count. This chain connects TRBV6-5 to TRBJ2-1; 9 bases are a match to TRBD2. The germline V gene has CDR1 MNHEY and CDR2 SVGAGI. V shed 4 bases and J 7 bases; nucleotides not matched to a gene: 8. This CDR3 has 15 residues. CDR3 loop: CASSFNSGGMNEQFF. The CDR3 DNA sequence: TGTGCCAGCAGTTTTAATAGCGGGGGTATGAATGAGCAGTTCTTC.

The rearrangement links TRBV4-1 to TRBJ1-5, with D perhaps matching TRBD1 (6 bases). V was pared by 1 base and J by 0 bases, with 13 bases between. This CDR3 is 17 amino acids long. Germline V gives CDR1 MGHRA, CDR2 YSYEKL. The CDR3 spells CASSQARTANSNQPQHF. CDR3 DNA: TGCGCCAGCAGCCAAGCGCGGACAGCGAATAGCAATCAGCCCCAGCATTTT.

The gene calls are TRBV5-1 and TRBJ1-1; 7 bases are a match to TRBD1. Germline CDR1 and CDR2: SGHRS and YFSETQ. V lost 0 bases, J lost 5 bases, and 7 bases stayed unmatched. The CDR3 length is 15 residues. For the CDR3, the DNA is TGCGCCAGCAGCTTGGGTGGAGGGGGCACAACTGAAGCTTTCTTT. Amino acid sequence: CASSLGGGGTTEAFF. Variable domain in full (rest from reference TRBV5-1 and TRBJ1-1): KAGVTQTPRYLIKTRGQQVTLSCSPISGHRSVSWYQQTPGQGLQFLFEYFSETQRNKGNFPGRFSGRQFSNSRSEMNVSTLELGDSALYLCASSLGGGGTTEAFFGQGTRLTVV.

The CDR3 coding sequence is TGTGCCAGCAGTCGCCGGGTGCGAAGAACCTCTGGAAACACCATATATTTT. Amino acid sequence: CASSRRVRRTSGNTIYF. V and J are TRBV7-8 and TRBJ1-3; D is unresolved. V was cut by 6 bases and J by 0 bases, with 18 bases left in between. CDR3 length: 17 residues. Germline-derived CDR1 and CDR2 are SGHVS and FQNEAQ.

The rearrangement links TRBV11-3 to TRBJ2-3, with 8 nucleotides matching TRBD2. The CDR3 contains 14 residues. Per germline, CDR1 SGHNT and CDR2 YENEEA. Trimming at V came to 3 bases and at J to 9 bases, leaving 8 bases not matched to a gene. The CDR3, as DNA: TGTGCCAGCAGCTTTGATGGACTAGCTATGACGCAGTATTTT. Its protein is CASSFDGLAMTQYF. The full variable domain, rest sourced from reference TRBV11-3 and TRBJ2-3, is EAGVVQSPRYKIIEKKQPVAFWCNPISGHNTLYWYLQNLGQGPELLIRYENEEAVDDSQLPKDRFSAERLKGVDSTLKIQPAELGDSAVYLCASSFDGLAMTQYFGPGTRLTVL.

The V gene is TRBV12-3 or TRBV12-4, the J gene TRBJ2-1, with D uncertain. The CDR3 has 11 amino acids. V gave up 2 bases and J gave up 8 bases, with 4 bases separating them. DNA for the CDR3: TGTGCCAGCAGTTTAAACTATGAGCAGTTCTTC. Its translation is CASSLNYEQFF.

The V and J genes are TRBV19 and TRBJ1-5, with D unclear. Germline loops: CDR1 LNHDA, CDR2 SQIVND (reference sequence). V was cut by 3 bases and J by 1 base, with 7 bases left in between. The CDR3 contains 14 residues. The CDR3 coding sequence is TGTGCCAGTAGTATCCTCAGGAGCAATCAGCCCCAGCATTTT. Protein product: CASSILRSNQPQHF.

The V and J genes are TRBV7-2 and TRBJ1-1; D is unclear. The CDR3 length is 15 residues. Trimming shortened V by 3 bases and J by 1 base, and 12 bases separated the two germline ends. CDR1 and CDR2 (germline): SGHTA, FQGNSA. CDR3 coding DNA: TGTGCCAGCAGCTTCCTCGGCGGAGCGAACACTGAAGCTTTCTTT. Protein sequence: CASSFLGGANTEAFF.

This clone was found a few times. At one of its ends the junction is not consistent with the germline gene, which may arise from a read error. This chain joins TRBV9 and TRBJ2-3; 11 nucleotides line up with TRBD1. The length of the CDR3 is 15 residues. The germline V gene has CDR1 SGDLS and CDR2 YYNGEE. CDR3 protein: CASTVGDRGWDTQYF. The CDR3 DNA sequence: TGTGCCAGCACCGTAGGGGACAGGGGGTGGGATACGCAGTATTTT.

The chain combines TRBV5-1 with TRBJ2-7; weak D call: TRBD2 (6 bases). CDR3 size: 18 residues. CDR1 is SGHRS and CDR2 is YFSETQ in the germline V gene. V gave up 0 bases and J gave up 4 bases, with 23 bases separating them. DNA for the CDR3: TGCGCCAGCAGCTTGGCGTTAAGAGGTGCGGGGACTTCGTACGAGCAGTACTTC. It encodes CASSLALRGAGTSYEQYF.

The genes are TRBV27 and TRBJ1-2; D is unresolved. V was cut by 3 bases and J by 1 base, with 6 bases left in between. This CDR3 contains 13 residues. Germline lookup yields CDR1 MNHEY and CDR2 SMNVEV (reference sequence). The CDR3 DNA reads TGTGCCAGCAGTTTGGGGAGTAACTATGGCTACACCTTC. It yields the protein CASSLGSNYGYTF.

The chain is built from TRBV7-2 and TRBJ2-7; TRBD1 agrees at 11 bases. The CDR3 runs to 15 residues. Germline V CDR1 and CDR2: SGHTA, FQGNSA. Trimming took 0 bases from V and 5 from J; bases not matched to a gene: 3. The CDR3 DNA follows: TGTGCCAGCAGCTTAGCTCCGGGACAGGGGGACGAGCAGTACTTC. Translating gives CASSLAPGQGDEQYF. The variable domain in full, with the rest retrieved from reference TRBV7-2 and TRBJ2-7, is GAGVSQSPSNKVTEKGKDVELRCDPISGHTALYWYRQSLGQGLEFLIYFQGNSAPDKSGLPSDRFSAERTGGSVSTLTIQRTQQEDSAVYLCASSLAPGQGDEQYFGPGTRLTVT.

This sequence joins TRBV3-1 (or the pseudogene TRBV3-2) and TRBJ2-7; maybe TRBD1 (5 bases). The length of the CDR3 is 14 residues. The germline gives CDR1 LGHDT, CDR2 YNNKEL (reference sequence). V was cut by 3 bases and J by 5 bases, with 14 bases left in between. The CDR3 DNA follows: TGTGCCAGCAGCCACGGGCAGGGTGGCGACGAGCAGTACTTC. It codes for CASSHGQGGDEQYF.

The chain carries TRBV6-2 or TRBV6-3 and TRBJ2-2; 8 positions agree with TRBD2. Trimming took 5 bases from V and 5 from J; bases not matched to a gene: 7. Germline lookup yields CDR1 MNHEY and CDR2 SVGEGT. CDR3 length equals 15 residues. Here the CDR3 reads CASSPAGGGTGELFF. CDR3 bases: TGTGCCAGCAGTCCGGCGGGGGGAGGTACCGGGGAGCTGTTTTTT.

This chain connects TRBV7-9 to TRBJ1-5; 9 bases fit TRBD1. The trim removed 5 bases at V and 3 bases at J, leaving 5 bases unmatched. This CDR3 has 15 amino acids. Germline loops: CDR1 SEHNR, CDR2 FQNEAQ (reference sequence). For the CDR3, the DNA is TGTGCCAGCAGCGCAGGGACAGGGCTCAATCAGCCCCAGCATTTT. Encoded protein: CASSAGTGLNQPQHF.

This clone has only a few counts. The CDR3 nucleotides read TGTGCCAGCAGTTTCGGGAGGGTCTCTAATGAAAAACTGTTTTTT. Its protein is CASSFGRVSNEKLFF. This rearrangement joins TRBV28 to TRBJ1-4; unclear D gene. V was cut by 3 bases and J by 3 bases, with 11 bases left in between. This CDR3 contains 15 residues. The V gene's germline CDR1 is MDHEN and CDR2 SYDVKM.

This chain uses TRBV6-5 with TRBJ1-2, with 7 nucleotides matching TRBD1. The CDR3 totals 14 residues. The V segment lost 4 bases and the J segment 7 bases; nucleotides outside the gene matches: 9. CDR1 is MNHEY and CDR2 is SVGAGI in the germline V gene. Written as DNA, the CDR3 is TGTGCCAGCAGTTCCCTTGACAGGGACGGTGGCTACACCTTC. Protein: CASSSLDRDGGYTF.

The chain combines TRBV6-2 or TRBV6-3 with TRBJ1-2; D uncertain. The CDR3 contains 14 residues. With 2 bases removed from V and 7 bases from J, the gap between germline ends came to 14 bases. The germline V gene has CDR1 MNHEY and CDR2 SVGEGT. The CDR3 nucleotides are TGTGCCAGCAGTTACATCGCGGTCTCCTCTGGCTACACCTTC. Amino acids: CASSYIAVSSGYTF.

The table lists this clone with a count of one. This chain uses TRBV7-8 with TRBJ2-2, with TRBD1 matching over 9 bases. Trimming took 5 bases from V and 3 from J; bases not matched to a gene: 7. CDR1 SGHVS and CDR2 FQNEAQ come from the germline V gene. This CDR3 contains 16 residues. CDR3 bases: TGTGCCAGCAGCCCTTACAGGGGGCACGACACCGGGGAGCTGTTTTTT. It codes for CASSPYRGHDTGELFF.